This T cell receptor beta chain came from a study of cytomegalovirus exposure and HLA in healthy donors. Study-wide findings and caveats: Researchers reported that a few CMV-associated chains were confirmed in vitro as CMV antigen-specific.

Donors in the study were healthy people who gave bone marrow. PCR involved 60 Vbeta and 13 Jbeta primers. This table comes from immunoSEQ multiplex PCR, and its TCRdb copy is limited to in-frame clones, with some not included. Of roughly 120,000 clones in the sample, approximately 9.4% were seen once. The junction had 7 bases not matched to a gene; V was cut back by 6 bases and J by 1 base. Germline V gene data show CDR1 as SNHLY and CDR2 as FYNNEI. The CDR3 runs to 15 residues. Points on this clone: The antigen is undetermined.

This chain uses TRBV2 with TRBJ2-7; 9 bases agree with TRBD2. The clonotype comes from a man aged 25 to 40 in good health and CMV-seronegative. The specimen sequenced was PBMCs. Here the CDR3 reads CASRPSRGGSYEQYF. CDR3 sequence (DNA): TGTGCCAGCAGACCCTCGCGGGGGGGATCCTACGAGCAGTACTTC.